This TCR beta chain was identified in a study of T-cell reconstitution after alpha-beta-depleted transplantation in children (dated by TCRdb to the mid-2010s). General notes on the study: Using TCR repertoire profiling, the study followed T-cell immune reconstitution in a quantitative way in children after TCRalphabeta/CD19-depleted allogeneic hematopoietic cell transplantation.

This sample's treatment or condition label indicates: allogeneic hematopoietic cell transplantation with graft depleted of TCRalphabeta T cells and CD19 B cells. The transplant recipients were children given TCRalphabeta/CD19-depleted allogeneic hematopoietic cell grafts. Summary of the overall study and its limitations: The high TCRbeta diversity at day 60 in some patients was ascribed to recipient T cells and intrathymic progenitors that had survived conditioning. Hyperexpanded clone frequencies declined over subsequent months; after one year, T-cell counts and TCRbeta diversity were mostly attributed to newly produced T cells. The apparently early recovery of alphabetaT-cell counts about two months after transplant reportedly depended on only several hundred rapidly expanded clones that came from non-depleted graft cells.

Comment on this clonotype: Which antigen it targets is not known. The record has no base qualities; no much larger clone is one base away.

To prepare the library, PCR was applied. Sequenced on an Illumina HiSeq 2500. TCR libraries were prepared with molecular barcoding, using unique molecular identifiers to normalize TCRbeta repertoire quantification. TCRdb cleaned the public reads at Q25 with fastp, built clones with MiXCR and kept in-frame beta chains. For every CDR3 protein sequence, its rows merge into one entry that carries the most common genes and DNA. This sample gives some 120,000 distinct CDR3 sequences in total; roughly 24% of them show up just once. The top ten hold 8% to 11% of the sample. Source: PBMCs, mostly from graft donor cells, taken 180 days after TCRalphabeta/CD19-depleted stem cell transplant. The clonotype originates from a male patient aged 2-15 years who had a stem cell transplant for chronic granulomatous disease, so the T cells may come from the graft donor.

The CDR3 sequence is CSVVAGTRVNEQFF. At the DNA level, the sequence is TGCAGTGTAGTAGCGGGGACCCGAGTCAATGAGCAGTTCTTC. This chain joins TRBV20-1 to TRBJ2-1, with 8 middle bases fitting TRBD2. The CDR3 numbers 14 residues from cysteine through phenylalanine. Of all the DNA, just the CDR3 is kept, 42 bases in frame from base 1. Trimming accounts for 7 bases at V and 6 bases at J, while the number of junction bases matched to no gene is 11. CDR1 and CDR2 are drawn from the germline V gene (reference sequence): DFQATT, SNEGSKA.